One sample yielded the 10 T cell receptor beta chains listed below, sequenced in a study of blood T cell repertoires in COVID-19. Some clones are missing from TCRdb's copy, which holds only in-frame ones; the method was immunoSEQ multiplex PCR. The sample has hundreds of thousands of clones, about 86% seen once. The sequenced sample was peripheral blood. The receptors shown here come from a woman in her twenties or thirties who had recovered from COVID-19.

The rearrangement links TRBV28 to TRBJ2-3; 12 bases agree with TRBD2. Looked up from germline, CDR1 is MDHEN and CDR2 is SYDVKM. The length of the CDR3 is 17 residues. J was trimmed by 3 bases and V by 5 bases; bases with no gene match: 9. Here the CDR3 DNA reads TGTGCCAGCAGTGTAAGTCCCGGGACTAGCGGGACAGATACGCAGTATTTT. Translated, it gives CASSVSPGTSGTDTQYF.

The chain uses TRBV5-1 and TRBJ2-5, with a possible D match to TRBD1 (5 bases). Per the germline V gene, CDR1 is SGHRS and CDR2 is YFSETQ. There are 16 residues in the CDR3. Trimming removed 4 bases at V and 1 base at J, with 17 bases between. The CDR3 loop reads CASSKGSKPVQETQYF. CDR3 sequence (DNA): TGCGCCAGCAGCAAGGGGTCGAAACCAGTCCAAGAGACCCAGTACTTC.

The chain is built from TRBV28 and TRBJ1-5, with 8 bases identical to TRBD1. This CDR3 has 15 residues. The J segment lost 5 bases and the V segment lost 8 bases, leaving 11 bases of the junction unmatched. Germline V gives CDR1 MDHEN, CDR2 SYDVKM. The CDR3 DNA reads as TGTGCCAGCGGACCTTTACAGGGGGTGGATCAGCCCCAGCATTTT. Encoded protein: CASGPLQGVDQPQHF.

The chain uses TRBV28 and TRBJ1-2; 7 bases are shared with TRBD1. Germline values: CDR1 MDHEN, CDR2 SYDVKM. CDR3 length: 14 amino acids. V gave up 6 bases and J gave up 8 bases; unmatched junction bases: 12. CDR3 sequence (DNA): TGTGCCAGCAGACAAACCGGACAGGCTCGGGGCTACACCTTC. This translates into CASRQTGQARGYTF.

This rearrangement joins TRBV9 to TRBJ1-3; 9 bases align to TRBD1. J gave up 4 bases and V 0 bases, and 2 bases lay outside the gene matches. CDR1 is SGDLS and CDR2 is YYNGEE in the germline V gene. This CDR3 comprises 15 residues. The CDR3 loop reads CASSVEGQGGNTIYF. DNA for the CDR3: TGTGCCAGCAGCGTAGAGGGACAGGGAGGAAACACCATATATTTT.

V usage is TRBV5-4 and J usage is TRBJ1-3; 7 bases match TRBD1. Germline CDR1 is SGHNT and CDR2 is YYREEE (reference sequence). The CDR3 totals 14 residues. V gave up 5 bases and J gave up 8 bases; unmatched junction bases: 10. CDR3 sequence reads: CASRDRDIGYTIYF. CDR3 DNA sequence: TGTGCCAGCAGAGACAGGGACATCGGATACACCATATATTTT.

This rearrangement joins TRBV9 to TRBJ2-1, with 8 positions matching TRBD2. Germline V gene sequence: CDR1 SGDLS, CDR2 YYNGEE. The length of the CDR3 is 15 residues. Trimming took 0 bases from V and 4 from J; bases not matched to a gene: 3. The CDR3 DNA reads TGTGCCAGCAGCGTAGAACTAGCGGAATACAATGAGCAGTTCTTC. It yields the protein CASSVELAEYNEQFF.

This clone was seen a single time. This chain connects TRBV27 to TRBJ2-2; 8 nucleotides agree with TRBD1. The CDR3 is made up of 14 amino acids. The germline CDR1 and CDR2 sequences are MNHEY and SMNVEV (reference sequence). Losses at the gene ends were 1 base for V and 7 bases for J; bases not matched to a gene: 2. CDR3 bases: TGTGCCAGCAGTTTATGGACAGGGATCGGGGAGCTGTTTTTT. It is translated as CASSLWTGIGELFF.

The chain carries TRBV11-2 and TRBJ2-2, with 10 bases matching TRBD1. The CDR3 is 16 residues long. Germline V gene lookup returns CDR1 SGHAT and CDR2 FQNNGV. J lost 6 bases, V lost 4 bases, and 8 bases had no gene match. The chain's CDR3 is CASSYPGDRGAGELFF. CDR3 bases: TGTGCCAGCAGCTACCCGGGGGACAGGGGTGCCGGGGAGCTGTTTTTT.

The sample holds one count of this clone. The chain is built from TRBV5-1 and TRBJ1-1; 9 positions agree with TRBD1. Germline lookup yields CDR1 SGHRS and CDR2 YFSETQ. V shed 3 bases, J shed 6 bases, and the junction held 6 bases outside the gene matches. This CDR3 has 14 amino acids. The CDR3 DNA is TGCGCCAGCAGCTCCGGGACAGGGTGGCCTGAAGCTTTCTTT. Its protein is CASSSGTGWPEAFF.